These T cell receptor beta chains were read from a single sample in a study of T cells in Graves' hyperthyroidism and ophthalmopathy. TCRdb re-called the multiplex PCR reads with MiXCR, one entry per CDR3 protein. The table has approximately 400,000 distinct CDR3 sequences, 14% to 15% seen once; the top ten hold roughly 33%. Sequenced: blood. The source of these receptors is a woman aged 30 to 39 with Graves' hyperthyroidism. The CDR3 runs from the conserved cysteine through the conserved F or W. A D gene is named only where the DNA matches it firmly. Expanded clones get a size class; other rows say once, few or many, or leave the size out.

DNA | CDR3 | D | J | V | size
TGTGCCAGCAGTCGGGACCCCCTCGCCTCAGATACGCAGTATTTT | CASSRDPLASDTQYF | . | TRBJ2-3 | TRBV6-1 | .
TGTGCCAGACTTGGCGGGGCGCAGATTGGAAAACTGTTTTTT | CARLGGAQIGKLFF | . | TRBJ1-4 | TRBV2 | few
TGTGCCAGCAGTTATCCCGGGACAGGGGGACCTGGCTACACCTTC | CASSYPGTGGPGYTF | TRBD1 | TRBJ1-2 | TRBV2 | many
TGTGCCAGCAGTTACGGGCAGGGGCATAGCAATCAGCCCCAGCATTTT | CASSYGQGHSNQPQHF | . | TRBJ1-5 | TRBV6-2/TRBV6-3 | many
TGTGCCAGCTCAGAGTTGGCGGGAGTCGATGAGCAGTTCTTC | CASSELAGVDEQFF | TRBD2 | TRBJ2-1 | TRBV18 | many
TGCAGTGCTAGAGATGGTGCATCGGGCACAGATACGCAGTATTTT | CSARDGASGTDTQYF | . | TRBJ2-3 | TRBV20-1 | many
TGTGCCAGCTTACCAGCGGGGTCAATGGAGACCCAGTACTTC | CASLPAGSMETQYF | TRBD2 | TRBJ2-5 | TRBV18 | .
TGTGCCAGTAGTAAAGGGAGGAGCGGGAGTACCGGGGAGCTGTTTTTT | CASSKGRSGSTGELFF | TRBD2 | TRBJ2-2 | TRBV19 | .
TGCGCCAGCAAATCTAGCGGCACAGCAGAGACCCAGTACTTC | CASKSSGTAETQYF | TRBD2 | TRBJ2-5 | TRBV5-1 | .
TGTGCCAGCAGTTCAACCGACAGGGATAGTTTAGCCTACGAGCAGTACTTC | CASSSTDRDSLAYEQYF | TRBD1 | TRBJ2-7 | TRBV28 | many
TGTGCCAGCAGTTTTGGGGGCTCTGGGGGTAAGGACTATGGCTACACCTTC | CASSFGGSGGKDYGYTF | . | TRBJ1-2 | TRBV28 | few
TGTGCCACCAGCAGCCCGGGACAAGTCTCCTACGAGCAGTACTTC | CATSSPGQVSYEQYF | . | TRBJ2-7 | TRBV15 | few
TGCAGTGCCCGCTTCGCCCGGGAGCCCTACAATGAGCAGTTCTTC | CSARFAREPYNEQFF | . | TRBJ2-1 | TRBV20-1 | .
TGTGCCAGCAGCCAAGTAGACAGCGTGCAGTACTTC | CASSQVDSVQYF | . | TRBJ2-7 | TRBV3-1 | many
TGTGCCTGGAGTCAGGGGATTTCACCCCTCCACTTT | CAWSQGISPLHF | . | TRBJ1-6 | TRBV30 | many